This entry lists 16 T cell receptor beta chains sequenced from one sample in a study of neurological immune-mediated disorders. Via MiXCR, TCRdb re-called the 5' RACE reads, giving one row per CDR3 protein. The sample includes tens of thousands of distinct CDR3 sequences, approximately 3.7% of them seen just once. The sequenced material came from PBMCs. All receptors derive from a woman aged 50 to 65 with multiple sclerosis.

In this sample, this clonotype turned up many times. The chain is built from TRBV5-1 and TRBJ2-7; D not certain. Germline V gene data show CDR1 as SGHRS and CDR2 as YFSETQ. The CDR3 is 14 amino acids. V lost 1 base and J 4 bases, leaving 12 bases between the germline ends. The CDR3 here is CASSLSGDFYEQYF. The CDR3 DNA reads TGCGCCAGCAGCTTGAGTGGGGATTTTTACGAGCAGTACTTC.

This clonotype was recorded many times. The rearrangement joins TRBV11-2 to TRBJ2-2; a possible D gene is TRBD1 (6 bases). The CDR3 runs to 19 residues. With 6 bases removed from V and 1 base from J, the gap between germline ends came to 24 bases. Germline V gene data show CDR1 as SGHAT and CDR2 as FQNNGV. CDR3 in DNA: TGTGCCAGCAGATTTAGAGGGTCAGGCACAGGGAAGAACACCGGGGAGCTGTTTTTT. Protein product: CASRFRGSGTGKNTGELFF.

In its sample, this clonotype was seen many times. V gene TRBV24-1 combines with J gene TRBJ1-1; D is undetermined. Germline CDR1 KGHDR, CDR2 SFDVKD. The CDR3 extends over 13 amino acids. The V and J ends lost 7 bases and 3 bases respectively, with 11 bases between them. The CDR3 loop is CATRGSGYTEAFF. The CDR3 region has the DNA TGTGCCACCAGGGGTTCTGGATACACTGAAGCTTTCTTT.

This clonotype was seen many times. The CDR3 bases are TGTGCCAGCAGCTTAGTTTTCGGGGCCCAGTACTTC. It codes for CASSLVFGAQYF. The rearrangement links TRBV7-2 to TRBJ2-7, with D possibly being TRBD1 or TRBD2 (5 bases each). The CDR3 contains 12 residues. The V end was cut by 1 base, the J end by 10 bases, with 11 bases between. Germline CDR1 SGHTA, CDR2 FQGNSA.

This clonotype was picked up many times. The chain carries TRBV20-1 and TRBJ2-2; 9 nucleotides match TRBD2. Germline CDR1 reads DFQATT; CDR2 reads SNEGSKA (reference sequence). The CDR3 has 17 amino acids. V shed 0 bases and J 1 base; nucleotides not matched to a gene: 6. CDR3 nucleotide sequence: TGCAGTGCTAGAGATAGGATTAGCGGGAGGAACACCGGGGAGCTGTTTTTT. Protein: CSARDRISGRNTGELFF.

This clonotype was detected many times. The chain links TRBV15 to TRBJ1-2; D may be TRBD1 (6 bases). V dropped 0 bases and J dropped 6 bases, with 11 bases sitting between them. Germline assignment: CDR1 LNHNV and CDR2 YYDKDF (reference sequence). CDR3 length: 14 amino acids. In nucleotides, the CDR3 is TGTGCCACCAGCAGAGATCTCGGGGGCAATGGCTACACCTTC. This sequence encodes CATSRDLGGNGYTF.

This clonotype was observed many times. The chain employs TRBV29-1 and TRBJ2-1; 8 positions agree with TRBD2. Germline V CDR1 and CDR2: SQVTM, ANQGSEA. Losses at the gene ends were 1 base for V and 0 bases for J; bases not matched to a gene: 8. CDR3 length: 17 residues. CDR3 DNA: TGCAGCGTTGAAGCTAGCGGGTCTCTCCCCTCCTACAATGAGCAGTTCTTC. Its translation is CSVEASGSLPSYNEQFF.

This clonotype was observed many times. The V gene is TRBV20-1, the J gene TRBJ1-1; D is perhaps TRBD1 (6 bases). CDR1 DFQATT and CDR2 SNEGSKA come from the germline V gene (reference sequence). The germline V and J ends were trimmed by 6 bases and 3 bases, with 11 bases remaining between them. This CDR3 comprises 12 residues. The CDR3 bases are TGCAGTGCCGAGGGGGTCGACACTGAAGCTTTCTTT. This gives the protein CSAEGVDTEAFF.

This clonotype showed up many times. The rearrangement links TRBV5-1 to TRBJ2-5, with D possibly matching TRBD2 (6 bases). The CDR3 is 15 residues long. From germline, CDR1 is SGHRS and CDR2 YFSETQ. Trimming removed 0 bases at V and 2 bases at J, with 11 bases between. The CDR3 nucleotides read TGCGCCAGCAGCTTGGGTAGCGGATCACAAGAGACCCAGTACTTC. Its translation is CASSLGSGSQETQYF. The full variable domain, in which reference TRBV5-1 and TRBJ2-5 provide the parts outside the CDR3, is KAGVTQTPRYLIKTRGQQVTLSCSPISGHRSVSWYQQTPGQGLQFLFEYFSETQRNKGNFPGRFSGRQFSNSRSEMNVSTLELGDSALYLCASSLGSGSQETQYFGPGTRLLVL.

This clonotype is medium-sized (0.01 to 0.1%). The rearrangement links TRBV6-2 or TRBV6-3 to TRBJ2-7; 11 positions match TRBD1. From germline, CDR1 is MNHEY and CDR2 SVGEGT. V trimming: 6 bases; J trimming: 6 bases; junction bases outside the gene matches: 10. This CDR3 is 15 amino acids long. CDR3 DNA: TGTGCCAGCAGCTCCGAACCGGACAGGGGGCGCGAGCAGTACTTC. Its protein product is CASSSEPDRGREQYF.

This clonotype was observed many times. The CDR3 sequence: CASSPQDNYGYTF. CDR3 sequence (DNA): TGTGCCAGCAGCCCCCAGGACAACTATGGCTACACCTTC. The V gene is TRBV4-2, the J gene TRBJ1-2; D not certain. Germline assignment: CDR1 LGHNA and CDR2 YNFKEQ. The CDR3 extends over 13 amino acids. The V end was cut by 4 bases, the J end by 2 bases, with 8 bases between.

This clonotype showed up many times. V usage is TRBV5-1 and J usage is TRBJ2-2, with D possibly TRBD2 on 6 matching bases. This CDR3 contains 15 residues. Trimming cost V 0 bases and J 7 bases, with 13 bases left between them. Germline CDR1 reads SGHRS; CDR2 reads YFSETQ. The chain's CDR3 is CASSLDGGRGGELFF. CDR3 DNA: TGCGCCAGCAGCTTGGATGGAGGGCGCGGCGGGGAGCTGTTTTTT.

This clonotype was recorded at least ten times. The rearrangement joins TRBV29-1 to TRBJ2-1, with a tentative D call TRBD2 (5 bases). The ends were cut back, 4 bases at V and 4 bases at J, with 11 bases in the middle. Germline CDR1 is SQVTM and CDR2 is ANQGSEA. The CDR3 has 13 amino acids. CDR3 protein: CSVVSAPYNEQFF. The CDR3 nucleotides read TGCAGCGTTGTTAGCGCACCTTACAATGAGCAGTTCTTC.

This clonotype was counted at least ten times. The chain uses TRBV20-1 and TRBJ2-7; no reliable D call. CDR3 size: 15 residues. Germline values: CDR1 DFQATT, CDR2 SNEGSKA (reference sequence). This chain's CDR3 is CRPKDKMDRTYEQYF. The CDR3 bases are TGCAGACCAAAAGATAAAATGGACCGTACCTACGAGCAGTACTTC.

This clonotype was seen many times. The chain combines TRBV7-8 with TRBJ1-5; possible D gene TRBD1, 5 bases. Germline V gene data show CDR1 as SGHVS and CDR2 as FQNEAQ. This CDR3 has 13 amino acids. Trimming removed 4 bases from V and 6 bases from J, with 10 bases in between. In DNA, the CDR3 is TGTGCCAGCAGCTCCATCGGGGGTCAGCCCCAGCATTTT. The encoded protein is CASSSIGGQPQHF.

This clonotype showed up many times. The rearrangement uses TRBV7-2 and TRBJ2-2; D not resolved. The V gene lost 6 bases and the J gene lost 3 bases, with 5 bases spanning the gap. Germline V gene data show CDR1 as SGHTA and CDR2 as FQGNSA. The CDR3 length is 12 residues. The chain's CDR3 is CASRLYTGELFF. DNA of the CDR3: TGTGCCAGCAGATTATACACCGGGGAGCTGTTTTTT.